The 16 T cell receptor beta chains presented below share a single source sample, sequenced in a study of cytomegalovirus exposure and HLA in healthy donors. Primers: 60 Vbeta forward and 13 Jbeta reverse. The data were produced by immunoSEQ multiplex PCR, yet TCRdb's version contains in-frame clones alone and is incomplete. The sample has over 85,000 clones; over 60% are singletons. Sequencing was carried out using PBMCs. Receptors were obtained from a woman between 25 and 40 years old in good health and CMV-seronegative.

This clone was seen only once. This chain uses TRBV29-1 with TRBJ2-7, with 15 bases identical to TRBD2. Germline V CDR1 and CDR2: SQVTM, ANQGSEA. The CDR3 runs 14 residues. V shed 6 bases, J shed 2 bases, and the junction held 2 bases outside the gene matches. CDR3 coding DNA: TGCAGCGTCGGACTAGCGGGAGGGCCCTACGAGCAGTACTTC. Protein sequence: CSVGLAGGPYEQYF.

The genes are TRBV5-4 and TRBJ2-7; TRBD2 matches 11 bases. The CDR3 spans 15 residues. The V gene's germline CDR1 is SGHNT and CDR2 YYREEE (reference sequence). After removal of 4 bases from V and 2 bases from J, the junction contained 5 bases not matched to a gene. The CDR3 protein is CASSKTSGTAYEQYF. The CDR3 DNA sequence: TGTGCCAGCAGCAAGACTAGCGGGACCGCCTACGAGCAGTACTTC.

Here the CDR3 reads CASSPNRGWQETQYF. The CDR3 bases are TGTGCCAGCAGTCCGAATCGGGGGTGGCAAGAGACCCAGTACTTC. The chain joins TRBV28 to TRBJ2-5, with a tentative D call TRBD2 (6 bases). The CDR3 has 15 amino acids. V lost 5 bases and J 2 bases, leaving 15 bases between the germline ends. Germline CDR1 is MDHEN and CDR2 is SYDVKM.

The chain recombines TRBV4-2 with TRBJ2-2; TRBD2 matches at 7 bases. Looked up from germline, CDR1 is LGHNA and CDR2 is YNFKEQ. Trimming at V came to 1 base and at J to 4 bases, leaving 9 bases not matched to a gene. The CDR3 covers 17 residues. As DNA, the CDR3 is TGTGCCAGCAGCCAAGGGTGGGAGGGGCGGGCCACCGGGGAGCTGTTTTTT. This translates into CASSQGWEGRATGELFF.

In this sample, this clone turned up once. The gene calls are TRBV7-8 and TRBJ2-2; D perhaps matches TRBD2 (5 bases). V was cut by 4 bases and J by 1 base, with 10 bases left in between. Germline-derived CDR1 and CDR2 are SGHVS and FQNEAQ. The CDR3 spans 15 residues. The DNA of the CDR3 is TGTGCCAGCAGCTACCTGGCGGGGAACACCGGGGAGCTGTTTTTT. Its protein is CASSYLAGNTGELFF.

This chain uses TRBV27 with TRBJ1-4; 7 bases are a match to TRBD1. This CDR3 region has 14 residues. V shed 6 bases and J 8 bases; nucleotides not matched to a gene: 9. CDR1 is MNHEY, CDR2 SMNVEV, per germline (reference sequence). The CDR3, as DNA: TGTGCCAGCAGAGAGGGGGCTCGTGACGAAAAACTGTTTTTT. As protein: CASREGARDEKLFF.

The chain is built from TRBV5-1 and TRBJ2-5; tentatively, D is TRBD2 (6 bases). The better agreement between TRBJ2-7 and the DNA end casts doubt on the J call. CDR1 is SGHRS and CDR2 is YFSETQ in the germline V gene. CDR3 length: 14 amino acids. The CDR3 here is CASRSGPQAGEQYF. DNA of the CDR3: TGCGCCAGCAGATCCGGGCCTCAAGCGGGCGAGCAGTACTTC.

This chain joins TRBV10-3 and TRBJ1-5; 10 nucleotides match TRBD1. After removal of 2 bases from V and 6 bases from J, the junction contained 4 bases not matched to a gene. This CDR3 region has 15 residues. Germline assignment: CDR1 ENHRY and CDR2 SYGVKD. Written as DNA, the CDR3 is TGTGCCATCAGTGAGGGGACAGGGGATTCTCAGCCCCAGCATTTT. This codes for CAISEGTGDSQPQHF.

To note about this clone: This CDR3 is also generated by other DNA sequences in the sample. The gene calls are TRBV29-1 and TRBJ1-2, with D maybe TRBD1 (6 bases). Deletions cut 1 base from V and 2 bases from J, with 11 bases between. This CDR3 contains 14 residues. CDR1 and CDR2 (germline): SQVTM, ANQGSEA. CDR3 DNA: TGCAGCGTTGAAGGGCGGGGGCGAAACTATGGCTACACCTTC. This codes for CSVEGRGRNYGYTF.

The V and J genes are TRBV28 and TRBJ1-1; no definite D call. Germline V gene lookup returns CDR1 MDHEN and CDR2 SYDVKM. There are 13 residues in the CDR3. Trimming pared 4 bases from V and 6 bases from J, leaving 12 bases between. The CDR3, as DNA: TGTGCCAGCAGTTCCCTCCCGGTCCCTGAAGCTTTCTTT. This gives the protein CASSSLPVPEAFF. The whole variable domain, remainder taken from reference TRBV28 and TRBJ1-1, is DVKVTQSSRYLVKRTGEKVFLECVQDMDHENMFWYRQDPGLGLRLIYFSYDVKMKEKGDIPEGYSVSREKKERFSLILESASTNQTSMYLCASSSLPVPEAFFGQGTRLTVV.

The chain links TRBV5-4 to TRBJ2-5, with TRBD2 identical over 7 bases. The CDR3 is 15 amino acids. Looked up from germline, CDR1 is SGHNT and CDR2 is YYREEE (reference sequence). V lost 1 base and J lost 5; bases outside the gene matches: 8. The chain's CDR3 is CASSLRREVGETQYF. In DNA, the CDR3 is TGTGCCAGCAGCTTGAGACGGGAGGTAGGGGAGACCCAGTACTTC. Supplemented by reference TRBV5-4 and TRBJ2-5, the full variable domain reads ETGVTQSPTHLIKTRGQQVTLRCSSQSGHNTVSWYQQALGQGPQFIFQYYREEENGRGNFPPRFSGLQFPNYSSELNVNALELDDSALYLCASSLRREVGETQYFGPGTRLLVL.

This chain joins TRBV11-3 and TRBJ2-1, with 8 nucleotides matching TRBD1. CDR1 and CDR2 (germline): SGHNT, YENEEA. The CDR3 loop spans 18 amino acids. The J segment lost 2 bases and the V segment lost 2 bases, leaving 11 bases of the junction unmatched. The CDR3 region is CASSLSGPTGETYNEQFF. The CDR3 DNA follows: TGTGCCAGCAGCTTATCTGGCCCGACAGGGGAGACCTACAATGAGCAGTTCTTC.

This sequence joins TRBV5-1 and TRBJ2-7, with a possible D match to TRBD2 (6 bases). Trimming cost V 4 bases and J 11 bases, with 19 bases left between them. This CDR3 spans 13 amino acids. Germline CDR1 SGHRS, CDR2 YFSETQ. The CDR3 DNA reads as TGCGCCAGCAGCCCGGATGTGGGGGGTCAGGAGTACTTC. Translating gives CASSPDVGGQEYF.

The gene calls are TRBV7-2 and TRBJ1-2; D call uncertain. Trimming took 2 bases from V and 0 from J, leaving 13 bases between them. This CDR3 comprises 16 residues. Per germline, CDR1 SGHTA and CDR2 FQGNSA. This CDR3 reads CASSLTGRGANYGYTF. CDR3 nucleotide sequence: TGTGCCAGCAGCTTAACCGGTCGAGGAGCTAACTATGGCTACACCTTC.

The chain couples TRBV4-3 to TRBJ2-7; tentative D call: TRBD1 (6 bases). Trimming stripped 1 base from V and 1 base from J, with 14 bases between. The germline V gene encodes CDR1 LGHNA and CDR2 YSLEER. The CDR3 has 16 residues. The CDR3 protein is CASSQGRTDPSYEQYF. CDR3 in DNA: TGCGCCAGCAGCCAAGGGCGGACAGATCCATCCTACGAGCAGTACTTC.

The chain couples TRBV6-6 to TRBJ2-1, with D possibly being TRBD1 (6 bases). The CDR3 spans 14 residues. Trimming stripped 8 bases from V and 5 bases from J, with 16 bases between. CDR1 and CDR2 from the germline V gene are MNHNY and SVGAGI (reference sequence). Here the CDR3 DNA reads TGTGCCAGCGGAAGTACAGGGTTCAACAATGAGCAGTTCTTC. Encoded protein: CASGSTGFNNEQFF.